This TCR beta chain appears in the sequencing data of a study of T cell responses to AZD1222 COVID-19 vaccine. Study conclusions and caveats: Reports indicate that nearly half of spike-specific TCRs are directed at unmutated variant regions.

Points on this clone: Its antigen is not known.

This table comes from immunoSEQ multiplex PCR, and its TCRdb copy is limited to in-frame clones, with some not included. The table lists approximately 120,000 clones, approximately 89% of them singletons, with 4% to 5.5% in the top ten. The length of the CDR3 is 16 residues. After removal of 2 bases from V and 4 bases from J, the junction contained 8 bases not matched to a gene. Germline V gene lookup returns CDR1 SGHTA and CDR2 FQGNSA. V and J are TRBV7-2 and TRBJ2-7; the match to TRBD1 covers 10 bases. The sequence was collected from an adult in good health. Source: peripheral blood, taken on day 0 of AZD1222 vaccination. The CDR3 coding sequence is TGTGCCAGCAGCTTACCTCGGGACAGGGGTGGGTACGAGCAGTACTTC. Translated, it gives CASSLPRDRGGYEQYF. The whole variable domain, remainder taken from reference TRBV7-2 and TRBJ2-7, is GAGVSQSPSNKVTEKGKDVELRCDPISGHTALYWYRQSLGQGLEFLIYFQGNSAPDKSGLPSDRFSAERTGGSVSTLTIQRTQQEDSAVYLCASSLPRDRGGYEQYFGPGTRLTVT.